This T cell receptor beta chain is drawn from a study of T cells in Graves' hyperthyroidism and ophthalmopathy. This CDR3 spans 13 amino acids. The germline CDR1 and CDR2 sequences are GTSNPN and SVGIG (reference sequence). Losses at the gene ends were 2 bases for V and 2 bases for J; bases not matched to a gene: 2. Amplified TCR beta CDR3 regions derived from RNA transcripts. HTBI primers were used for first-round RT-PCR of the TCR CDR3. TCRdb itself ran the multiplex PCR reads through MiXCR, one entry per CDR3 protein. The data hold hundreds of thousands of distinct CDR3 sequences, with around 15% observed a single time. This clonotype was recorded many times. What it binds is unknown. Whole-study results and caveats: Appearing also in blood were most of the thyroid clonotypes expanded above 0.001. By a 13 V-J model, ophthalmopathy was set apart from stable hyperthyroidism.

Sequencing was performed on blood. The chain carries TRBV30 and TRBJ1-2, with 7 bases identical to TRBD1. The clonotype was recovered from a woman aged 18-29 years with Graves' hyperthyroidism. The CDR3 DNA is TGTGCCTGGAGTCCGACAGGGAACTATGGCTACACCTTC. Protein sequence: CAWSPTGNYGYTF.